This TCR beta chain came from a study of beta chain features in type 1 diabetes. Study details: The patient and healthy donor groups were comparable for age, gender and cell yields. Overall study results and limits: VDJ junctions sequenced from type 1 diabetes patients showed fewer insertions and more deletions. Shorter templates might be favored by PCR, equally in patients and controls.

Since all of the isolated RNA was reverse transcribed, expressed TCRB transcripts were what got sequenced. Roughly 3.6 million reads was the average for naive, central memory and regulatory T cell samples. TCRdb keeps only in-frame clones here, not all; method: immunoSEQ multiplex PCR. The sample carries hundreds of thousands of clones, around a sixth recorded once. About this clone: What it binds is not known.

The J segment lost 6 bases and the V segment lost 0 bases, leaving 3 bases of the junction unmatched. This CDR3 spans 15 amino acids. Germline CDR1 is SGHRS and CDR2 is YFSETQ. The TCR originated in a young man in good health. V is TRBV5-1 and J is TRBJ2-1; the match to TRBD2 covers 10 bases. The sequenced sample was naive CD4+ T cells from blood. In DNA form, the CDR3 reads TGCGCCAGCAGCTTGGCCAGCGGGAGGGCCAATGAGCAGTTCTTC. Its protein is CASSLASGRANEQFF.